This paragraph covers one TCR beta chain sequence. This entry belongs to a study of T-cell reconstitution after alpha-beta-depleted transplantation in children. Researchers prepared the TCRbeta library using unique molecular identifiers, the study reports. TCRdb re-called the PCR reads with MiXCR, one entry per CDR3 protein. The data hold about 690,000 distinct CDR3 sequences, with around 17% observed a single time. Sequenced material: PBMCs from the stem cell graft donor, taken from the stem cell graft. This sequence originates from a human donor who donated a stem cell graft to a child with acute myeloid leukemia.

The CDR3 here is CASSLDRGLSADTQYF. The CDR3 DNA reads TGTGCCAGCAGCTTGGATCGGGGGCTCAGCGCAGATACGCAGTATTTT. This sequence joins TRBV7-8 and TRBJ2-3, with D tentatively TRBD1 or TRBD2 (6 bases each). Deletions cut 3 bases from V and 4 bases from J, with 17 bases between. Per germline, CDR1 SGHVS and CDR2 FQNEAQ. The CDR3 is made up of 16 amino acids.